The 20 T cell receptor beta chains presented below share a single source sample, sequenced in a study of OX40 agonist ivuxolimab in advanced cancers. Libraries were prepared by immunoSEQ multiplex PCR; TCRdb keeps only in-frame clonotypes and omits some of them. The table records about 88,000 clones, more than 80% of them present only once. Specimen: CD4+ or CD8+ T cells sorted from blood, collected in a trial of the OX40 agonist ivuxolimab. The source is an adult with an advanced solid tumor such as melanoma, head and neck, liver or kidney cancer.

The genes are TRBV7-9 and TRBJ1-5; 12 positions agree with TRBD1. The length of the CDR3 is 17 residues. Per germline, CDR1 SEHNR and CDR2 FQNEAQ (reference sequence). The V segment lost 2 bases and the J segment 6 bases; nucleotides outside the gene matches: 8. In DNA form, the CDR3 reads TGTGCCAGCAGCTTATACATGGGGACAGGGGGCTCTCAGCCCCAGCATTTT. It encodes CASSLYMGTGGSQPQHF.

The chain combines TRBV6-1 with TRBJ2-3; perhaps TRBD2 as D (7 bases). CDR1 is MNHNS, CDR2 SASEGT, per germline. Trimming pared 4 bases from V and 3 bases from J, leaving 17 bases between. The CDR3 contains 16 residues. Here the CDR3 reads CASSALGGAATDTQYF. The CDR3 DNA reads as TGTGCCAGCAGTGCGCTGGGGGGGGCAGCGACAGATACGCAGTATTTT.

The rearrangement uses TRBV7-2 and TRBJ1-1; D gene ambiguous. The CDR3 sequence is 13 residues long. In germline, CDR1 is SGHTA, CDR2 FQGNSA. Trimming shortened V by 4 bases and J by 8 bases, and 14 bases separated the two germline ends. The CDR3, as DNA: TGTGCCAGCAGCTCCCCGGGGATGAGGGAAGCTTTCTTT. This gives the protein CASSSPGMREAFF.

This chain uses TRBV28 with TRBJ1-4, with 7 bases lining up with TRBD1. V was clipped by 6 bases and J by 5 bases; unmatched bases: 6. The CDR3 contains 14 residues. Germline values: CDR1 MDHEN, CDR2 SYDVKM. CDR3 bases: TGTGCCAGCAGCCTTGTGGACAGGAATGAAAAACTGTTTTTT. This gives the protein CASSLVDRNEKLFF.

The count of this clone is one. V usage is TRBV27 and J usage is TRBJ1-2; 8 bases are a match to TRBD1. CDR3 size: 17 residues. V was clipped by 0 bases and J by 2 bases; unmatched bases: 8. Germline CDR1 reads MNHEY; CDR2 reads SMNVEV (reference sequence). The DNA of the CDR3 is TGTGCCAGCAGTTTATCGATCCCACAGGGGGGAAACTATGGCTACACCTTC. The encoded protein is CASSLSIPQGGNYGYTF.

The chain has TRBV7-9 and TRBJ2-5; D gene ambiguous. Germline CDR1 reads SEHNR; CDR2 reads FQNEAQ (reference sequence). The CDR3 covers 11 residues. The V end was cut by 4 bases, the J end by 0 bases, with 0 bases between. CDR3 protein: CASSYQETQYF. The CDR3, as DNA: TGTGCCAGCAGCTACCAAGAGACCCAGTACTTC.

The chain uses TRBV5-8 and TRBJ2-5, with 8 bases matching TRBD2. The germline CDR1 and CDR2 sequences are SGHTS and YDEGEE. The CDR3 has 14 residues. With 5 bases clipped from V and 5 bases from J, the junction kept 8 bases outside the gene matches. The CDR3 protein is CASRLGGAIETQYF. DNA for the CDR3: TGTGCCAGCAGACTCGGGGGGGCCATCGAGACCCAGTACTTC.

The chain's CDR3 is CASSLVIGGTSGNTIYF. DNA for the CDR3: TGTGCCAGCAGCTTAGTAATCGGGGGCACTAGTGGAAACACCATATATTTT. This rearrangement joins TRBV7-6 to TRBJ1-3, with D perhaps TRBD1 (6 bases). The CDR3 extends over 17 amino acids. Germline CDR1 is SGHVS and CDR2 is FNYEAQ. Trimming removed 1 base from V and 3 bases from J, with 16 bases in between.

V gene TRBV7-9 combines with J gene TRBJ2-3, with D unresolved. V was cut by 6 bases and J by 2 bases, with 6 bases left in between. The CDR3 is 12 amino acids. Looked up from germline, CDR1 is SEHNR and CDR2 is FQNEAQ (reference sequence). CDR3 sequence reads: CASSYSTDTQYF. In DNA, the CDR3 is TGTGCCAGCAGTTATTCCACAGATACGCAGTATTTT.

The chain uses TRBV5-5 and TRBJ1-1; 9 bases fit TRBD1. Germline V gives CDR1 SGHKS, CDR2 YYEKEE (reference sequence). After removal of 0 bases from V and 0 bases from J, the junction contained 9 bases not matched to a gene. This CDR3 region has 18 residues. The DNA for the CDR3 is TGTGCCAGCAGCTTGGAGGGGACAGGGAGACTCCTGAACACTGAAGCTTTCTTT. Protein product: CASSLEGTGRLLNTEAFF. The whole variable domain, filled in from reference TRBV5-5 and TRBJ1-1, reads DAGVTQSPTHLIKTRGQQVTLRCSPISGHKSVSWYQQVLGQGPQFIFQYYEKEERGRGNFPDRFSARQFPNYSSELNVNALLLGDSALYLCASSLEGTGRLLNTEAFFGQGTRLTVV.

The chain has TRBV30 and TRBJ1-1; D might be TRBD1 (6 bases). Germline-derived CDR1 and CDR2 are GTSNPN and SVGIG (reference sequence). Between the trimmed V and J ends, which lost 4 bases and 5 bases, there was a span of 29 bases. The CDR3 extends over 18 amino acids. DNA of the CDR3: TGTGCCTGGAAATTTCTCGGGTTTCCAGCAGGGGCGAATACTGAAGCTTTCTTT. Its protein product is CAWKFLGFPAGANTEAFF.

The rearrangement joins TRBV7-2 to TRBJ1-2; 10 bases agree with TRBD1. This CDR3 has 13 residues. J was trimmed by 7 bases and V by 5 bases; bases with no gene match: 4. Germline V CDR1 and CDR2: SGHTA, FQGNSA. The CDR3 loop reads CASSARDRGGYTF. CDR3 bases: TGTGCCAGCAGCGCCCGGGACAGGGGTGGCTACACCTTC.

The rearrangement joins TRBV6-6 to TRBJ2-7; D not resolved. CDR3 length equals 14 residues. Germline CDR1 and CDR2: MNHNY and SVGAGI (reference sequence). The V end lost 6 bases, the J end lost 1 base, and 13 bases lay between the germline ends. The CDR3, as DNA: TGTGCCAGCAGAACTGGCGGCAGGTCCTACGAGCAGTACTTC. It codes for CASRTGGRSYEQYF.

The CDR3 region is CASSLRWGGTDTQYF. The CDR3 region has the DNA TGTGCCAGCAGCTTAAGATGGGGGGGCACAGATACGCAGTATTTT. The chain combines TRBV11-2 with TRBJ2-3; weak D call: TRBD2 (6 bases). CDR1 is SGHAT, CDR2 FQNNGV, per germline. The CDR3 consists of 15 residues. V lost 2 bases, J lost 1 base, and 10 bases lay in between.

The genes are TRBV6-6 and TRBJ2-5, with TRBD2 identical over 7 bases. The CDR3 loop spans 12 amino acids. CDR1 is MNHNY, CDR2 SVGAGI, per germline (reference sequence). V dropped 10 bases and J dropped 5; count of bases not matched to a gene: 7. The CDR3 reads CATKGREETQYF. CDR3 DNA sequence: TGTGCCACCAAGGGGAGGGAGGAGACCCAGTACTTC.

V usage is TRBV7-9 and J usage is TRBJ2-3; D possibly corresponds to TRBD2 (6 bases). The CDR3 spans 14 residues. Germline assignment: CDR1 SEHNR and CDR2 FQNEAQ (reference sequence). The V gene lost 4 bases and the J gene lost 2 bases, with 10 bases spanning the gap. The chain's CDR3 is CASSSTRDTDTQYF. As DNA, the CDR3 is TGTGCCAGCAGCTCGACTAGGGACACAGATACGCAGTATTTT.

The rearrangement uses TRBV5-1 and TRBJ2-5; 8 positions match TRBD1. V lost 5 bases and J lost 3; bases outside the gene matches: 6. CDR1 is SGHRS, CDR2 YFSETQ, per germline. CDR3 length: 14 residues. This CDR3 is CASSTIQGEETQYF. The CDR3 coding sequence is TGCGCCAGCAGTACTATACAGGGGGAAGAGACCCAGTACTTC. Based on the CDR3 plus reference TRBV5-1 and TRBJ2-5, the full variable domain is KAGVTQTPRYLIKTRGQQVTLSCSPISGHRSVSWYQQTPGQGLQFLFEYFSETQRNKGNFPGRFSGRQFSNSRSEMNVSTLELGDSALYLCASSTIQGEETQYFGPGTRLLVL.

The genes are TRBV28 and TRBJ2-2; D possibly corresponds to TRBD2 (5 bases). CDR3 length: 13 amino acids. V was shortened by 8 bases and J by 6 bases, with 13 bases between the two germline ends. Per germline, CDR1 MDHEN and CDR2 SYDVKM. CDR3 DNA sequence: TGTGCCAGCCGGGGTATCGGGTCCGGGGAGCTGTTTTTT. This sequence encodes CASRGIGSGELFF.

The V and J genes are TRBV6-1 and TRBJ1-2, with a tentative D call TRBD1 (5 bases). The length of the CDR3 is 13 residues. V lost 1 base and J lost 5, with 8 bases in between. The germline V gene encodes CDR1 MNHNS and CDR2 SASEGT. The CDR3 protein is CASSEGGLYGYTF. The CDR3, as DNA: TGTGCCAGCAGTGAAGGGGGACTGTATGGCTACACCTTC.

The chain uses TRBV7-2 and TRBJ1-1; no firm D call. Looked up from germline, CDR1 is SGHTA and CDR2 is FQGNSA. With 3 bases removed from V and 3 bases from J, the gap between germline ends came to 11 bases. This CDR3 region has 14 residues. For the CDR3, the DNA is TGTGCCAGCAGCTTTAGTGCCGCTCACACTGAAGCTTTCTTT. Encoded protein: CASSFSAAHTEAFF.